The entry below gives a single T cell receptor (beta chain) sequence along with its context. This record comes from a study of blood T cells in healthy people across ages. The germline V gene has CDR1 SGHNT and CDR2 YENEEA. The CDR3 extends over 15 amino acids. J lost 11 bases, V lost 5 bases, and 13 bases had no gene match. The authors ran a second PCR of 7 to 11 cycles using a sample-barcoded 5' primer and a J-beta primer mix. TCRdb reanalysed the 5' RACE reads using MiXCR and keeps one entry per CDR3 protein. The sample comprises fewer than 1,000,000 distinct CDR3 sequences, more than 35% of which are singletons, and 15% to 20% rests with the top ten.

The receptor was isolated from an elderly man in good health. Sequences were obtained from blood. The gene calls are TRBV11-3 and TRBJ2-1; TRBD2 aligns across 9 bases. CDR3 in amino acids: CASSPRTSEGDQQFF. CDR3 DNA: TGTGCCAGCAGCCCAAGGACTAGCGAGGGGGATCAGCAGTTCTTC.